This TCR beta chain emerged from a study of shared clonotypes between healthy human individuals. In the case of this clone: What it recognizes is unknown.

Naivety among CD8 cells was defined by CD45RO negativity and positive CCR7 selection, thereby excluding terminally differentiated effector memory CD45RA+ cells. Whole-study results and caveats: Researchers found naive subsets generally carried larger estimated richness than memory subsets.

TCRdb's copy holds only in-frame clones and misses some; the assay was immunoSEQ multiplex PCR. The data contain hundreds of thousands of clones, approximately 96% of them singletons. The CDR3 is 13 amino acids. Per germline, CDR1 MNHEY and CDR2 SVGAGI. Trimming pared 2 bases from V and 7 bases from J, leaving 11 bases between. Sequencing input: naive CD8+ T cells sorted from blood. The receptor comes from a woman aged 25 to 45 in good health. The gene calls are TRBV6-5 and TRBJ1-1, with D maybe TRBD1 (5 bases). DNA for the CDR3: TGTGCCAGCAGTTACAGCGAGGGGTATGAAGCTTTCTTT. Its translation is CASSYSEGYEAFF.